Below are 13 T cell receptor beta chains sequenced from a single sample in a study of blood T cell repertoires in COVID-19. The protocol was immunoSEQ multiplex PCR, while the TCRdb copy is restricted to in-frame clones and leaves out a portion. The repertoire holds hundreds of thousands of clones, with 75% to 90% as singletons. Sequences were obtained from PBMCs or T cells enriched from blood (not recorded which). The receptors stem from a woman aged 25-40 years who had recovered from COVID-19.

The gene calls are TRBV5-3 and TRBJ1-6; TRBD1 is a possible D gene (5 bases). TRBV5-3 is an open reading frame, and its role is uncertain. V shed 4 bases and J shed 10 bases, with 21 bases lying between them. The CDR3 is made up of 16 amino acids. CDR3 sequence: CARSHPREGRESPLHF. CDR3 in DNA: TGTGCCAGAAGCCACCCTCGGGAGGGGCGAGAGTCACCCCTCCACTTT.

The chain links TRBV6-4 to TRBJ2-1, with D uncertain. The germline V and J ends were trimmed by 4 bases and 0 bases, with 16 bases remaining between them. Germline values: CDR1 MRHNA, CDR2 SNTAGT. The CDR3 extends over 17 amino acids. The CDR3 DNA reads TGTGCCAGCAGTGGTAGCTATCCACCTAGCTCCTACAATGAGCAGTTCTTC. Encoded protein: CASSGSYPPSSYNEQFF.

The chain joins TRBV5-6 to TRBJ1-4; D gene uncertain. The ends were cut back, 2 bases at V and 8 bases at J, with 22 bases in the middle. This CDR3 contains 17 residues. Germline-derived CDR1 and CDR2 are SGHDT and YYEEEE. DNA for the CDR3: TGTGCCAGCAGCTTCCGATCCCTGGGCAGGCCTTTGGAAAAACTGTTTTTT. Amino acid sequence: CASSFRSLGRPLEKLFF.

This chain connects TRBV20-1 to TRBJ1-1, with D possibly TRBD1 on 5 matching bases. CDR3 length equals 15 residues. Germline-derived CDR1 and CDR2 are DFQATT and SNEGSKA (reference sequence). With 3 bases removed from V and 4 bases from J, the gap between germline ends came to 18 bases. The CDR3, as DNA: TGCAGTGCTAGTGGGCCCGCACAGGTTGGCACTGAAGCTTTCTTT. This encodes CSASGPAQVGTEAFF.

This chain uses TRBV4-3 with TRBJ1-4, with 7 bases that match TRBD1. Germline V CDR1 and CDR2: LGHNA, YSLEER. J gave up 14 bases and V 0 bases, and 15 bases lay outside the gene matches. The CDR3 contains 16 residues. The CDR3 region is CASSQEPGQTMKQLFF. The DNA for the CDR3 is TGCGCCAGCAGCCAAGAGCCGGGACAGACGATGAAACAGCTGTTTTTT.

V usage is TRBV5-4 and J usage is TRBJ1-2; D might be TRBD1 (6 bases). V lost 4 bases and J lost 2, with 12 bases in between. Germline V gene data show CDR1 as SGHNT and CDR2 as YYREEE (reference sequence). The CDR3 is 14 residues long. The CDR3 DNA is TGTGCCAGCAGCGACAGACAGGTCAACTATGGCTACACCTTC. Amino acids: CASSDRQVNYGYTF.

The chain recombines TRBV10-3 with TRBJ2-7; D gene unclear. This CDR3 is built from 13 residues. Germline V gives CDR1 ENHRY, CDR2 SYGVKD. The germline V and J ends were trimmed by 4 bases and 2 bases, with 9 bases remaining between them. CDR3 coding DNA: TGTGCCATCAGTGGCGGAATTACCTACGAGCAGTACTTC. This sequence encodes CAISGGITYEQYF.

CDR3 sequence: CSVGEGPKRRWRGNGYTF. CDR3 in DNA: TGCAGCGTTGGTGAGGGTCCCAAGAGAAGGTGGCGAGGGAATGGCTACACCTTC. This chain links TRBV29-1 with TRBJ1-2; D call uncertain. The V and J ends lost 4 bases and 6 bases respectively, with 30 bases between them. The CDR3 is 18 amino acids. CDR1 is SQVTM, CDR2 ANQGSEA, per germline.

This clone was observed at least ten times. J is TRBJ1-5 and V is TRBV30; a possible D gene is TRBD1 (6 bases). The V and J ends lost 3 bases and 5 bases respectively, with 14 bases between them. Germline CDR1 is GTSNPN and CDR2 is SVGIG (reference sequence). The CDR3 has 14 amino acids. CDR3: CAWRPTDSHQPQHF. CDR3 DNA: TGTGCCTGGAGACCTACGGACAGTCATCAGCCCCAGCATTTT.

The V call is TRBV7-3, the J call TRBJ2-1, with 13 bases aligning to TRBD2. V trimming: 2 bases; J trimming: 7 bases; junction bases outside the gene matches: 2. The CDR3 is made up of 15 amino acids. Germline V gene data show CDR1 as SGHTA and CDR2 as FQGTGA. CDR3 nucleotides: TGTGCCAGCAGCTTAGGGACTAGCGGGGTTAATGAGCAGTTCTTC. Translation gives CASSLGTSGVNEQFF.

The rearrangement links TRBV3-1 (or the pseudogene TRBV3-2) to TRBJ1-2; 7 nucleotides agree with TRBD1. V shed 11 bases, J shed 1 base, and the junction held 19 bases outside the gene matches. Germline loops: CDR1 LGHDT, CDR2 YNNKEL (reference sequence). This CDR3 is 17 amino acids long. This CDR3 is CARLRLGRGYVNYGYTF. In DNA, the CDR3 is TGTGCCCGACTGCGTTTGGGCAGGGGGTATGTTAACTATGGCTACACCTTC.

This chain links TRBV23-1 with TRBJ2-1; 7 bases are a match to TRBD2. TRBV23-1 is annotated as an ORF whose role is uncertain. This CDR3 is built from 15 residues. Trimming cost V 9 bases and J 5 bases; bases outside gene matches: 13. Here the CDR3 DNA reads TGCGCCAGGGCGAAGCGGCGGGAGCTGCACAATGAGCAGTTCTTC. It translates to CARAKRRELHNEQFF.

CDR3 sequence (DNA): TGTGCCACCCGACAGGATACTGAAGCTTTCTTT. The encoded protein is CATRQDTEAFF. The V and J genes are TRBV7-9 and TRBJ1-1; D possibly corresponds to TRBD1 (6 bases). The CDR3 has 11 residues. The V end was cut by 10 bases, the J end by 5 bases, with 11 bases between. CDR1 SEHNR and CDR2 FQNEAQ come from the germline V gene (reference sequence).